This TCR beta chain was documented in a study of shared clonotypes between healthy human individuals. Turning to this clone: The antigen remains undetermined.

Trimming cost V 6 bases and J 2 bases; bases outside gene matches: 2. The germline V gene encodes CDR1 MDHEN and CDR2 SYDVKM. This CDR3 region has 15 residues. TCRdb's copy holds only in-frame clones and misses some; the assay was immunoSEQ multiplex PCR. The sample contains 2 million to 2.5 million clones, 80% to 95% of which appear only once. Study-level results: Exclusively blood specimens were collected; tissue repertoires likely differ. Non-shared clonotypes had lower generation probabilities than those shared by all four donors.

The sequenced sample consisted of naive CD4+ T cells from PBMCs. As for subset: CD45RA+ positively selected. The TCR comes from a man aged 18 to 30 in good health. Some clones in this sample may be carry-over from other donors' samples. V is TRBV28 and J is TRBJ2-6; 9 bases are a match to TRBD1. This CDR3 reads CASRTGGPGANVLTF. The DNA of the CDR3 is TGTGCCAGCAGGACAGGGGGGCCTGGGGCCAACGTCCTGACTTTC.